A selection of T cell receptor beta chains follows, all from one sample in a study of T cells in localized non-small cell lung cancer. Clones were read by immunoSEQ multiplex PCR, and TCRdb kept only the in-frame ones, dropping some. Counted here are approximately 2,100 clones, roughly two fifths occurring once; the ten biggest clones make up roughly a tenth. The source was lung tumor tissue, collected before any cancer treatment. These receptors were collected from a male donor at least 60 years old with stage II squamous cell lung carcinoma. Both conserved end residues are part of each CDR3. Fields, in order: D gene, clone size, V gene, J gene, CDR3 protein. A D gene is named only where the DNA matches it firmly. Expanded clones are given a class, and other clones once, few, many or no size at all.

d_call: .; clone_size: once; v_call: TRBV14; j_call: TRBJ2-2; cdr3_aa: CASSQDKAVSGELFF
d_call: TRBD1; clone_size: medium-sized; v_call: TRBV9; j_call: TRBJ1-1; cdr3_aa: CASSRTGQAEKAFF
d_call: .; clone_size: .; v_call: TRBV28; j_call: TRBJ2-2; cdr3_aa: CASNSAGAVTGELFF
d_call: .; clone_size: few; v_call: TRBV9; j_call: TRBJ1-1; cdr3_aa: CASLLGGGHTEAFF
d_call: .; clone_size: .; v_call: TRBV25-1; j_call: TRBJ2-1; cdr3_aa: CASSERVGGFNEQFF
d_call: .; clone_size: .; v_call: TRBV18; j_call: TRBJ2-1; cdr3_aa: CASSRGPGSGNEQFF
d_call: TRBD1; clone_size: .; v_call: TRBV18; j_call: TRBJ1-4; cdr3_aa: CASSPPQGQNEKLFF
d_call: .; clone_size: few; v_call: TRBV11-3; j_call: TRBJ2-2; cdr3_aa: CASSFEMPRAGELFF
d_call: .; clone_size: .; v_call: TRBV15; j_call: TRBJ2-7; cdr3_aa: CATSPRGDNYEQYF
d_call: .; clone_size: few; v_call: TRBV2; j_call: TRBJ2-2; cdr3_aa: CASWDWYTGELFF
d_call: TRBD1; clone_size: .; v_call: TRBV11-3; j_call: TRBJ1-4; cdr3_aa: CASSLRQGRSNEKLFF
d_call: .; clone_size: .; v_call: TRBV11-1; j_call: TRBJ1-1; cdr3_aa: CASSLVQGWGTEAFF
d_call: .; clone_size: .; v_call: TRBV14; j_call: TRBJ2-7; cdr3_aa: CASSQSRDEQYF
d_call: .; clone_size: medium-sized; v_call: TRBV11-3; j_call: TRBJ1-2; cdr3_aa: CASSLDIGTYGYTF